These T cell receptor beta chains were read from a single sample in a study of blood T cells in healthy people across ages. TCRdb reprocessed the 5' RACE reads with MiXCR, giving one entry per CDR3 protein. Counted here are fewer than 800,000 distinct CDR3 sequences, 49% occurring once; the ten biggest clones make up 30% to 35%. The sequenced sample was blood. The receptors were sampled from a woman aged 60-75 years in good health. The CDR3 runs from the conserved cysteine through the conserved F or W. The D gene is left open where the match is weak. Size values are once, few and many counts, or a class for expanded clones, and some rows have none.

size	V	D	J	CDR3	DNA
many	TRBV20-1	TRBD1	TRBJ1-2	CSASKTGDHGYTF	TGCAGTGCTAGTAAGACAGGGGATCATGGCTACACCTTC
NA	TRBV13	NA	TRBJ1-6	CASSHRVADSPLHF	TGTGCCAGCAGCCACAGGGTTGCAGATTCACCCCTCCACTTT
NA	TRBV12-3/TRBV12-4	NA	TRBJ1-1	CASSFGQGKGTEAFF	TGTGCCAGCAGTTTCGGTCAGGGAAAGGGCACTGAAGCTTTCTTT
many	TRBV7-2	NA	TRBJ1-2	CASSRAGTEYGYTF	TGTGCCAGCAGCCGAGCGGGGACGGAGTATGGCTACACCTTC
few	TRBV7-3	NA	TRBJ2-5	CASSPQGAQETQYF	TGTGCCAGCAGCCCGCAGGGCGCCCAAGAGACCCAGTACTTC
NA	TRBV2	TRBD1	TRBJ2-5	CASSEGRTGGQETQYF	TGTGCCAGCAGTGAAGGCCGGACAGGGGGCCAAGAGACCCAGTACTTC
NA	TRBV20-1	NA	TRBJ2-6	CSARGRRGANVLTF	TGCAGTGCTAGAGGCCGCAGGGGGGCCAACGTCCTGACTTTC
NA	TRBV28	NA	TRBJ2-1	CASGATYNEQFF	TGTGCCAGCGGGGCGACTTACAATGAGCAGTTCTTC
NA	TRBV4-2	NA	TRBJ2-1	CASSQVARHNEQFF	TGTGCCAGCAGCCAAGTGGCCAGACACAATGAGCAGTTCTTC
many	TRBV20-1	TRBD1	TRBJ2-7	CSASGTANYEQYF	TGCAGTGCTAGCGGGACAGCAAACTACGAGCAGTACTTC
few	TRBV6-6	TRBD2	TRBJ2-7	CASSYTSGLSYEQYF	TGTGCCAGCAGTTACACATCGGGACTAAGCTACGAGCAGTACTTC
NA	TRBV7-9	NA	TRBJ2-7	CASSRRRTESSYEQYF	TGTGCCAGCAGCCGTAGGCGGACAGAGAGCTCCTACGAGCAGTACTTC
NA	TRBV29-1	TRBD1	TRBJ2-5	CSVVGTGGGETQYF	TGCAGCGTTGTCGGGACAGGGGGGGGAGAGACCCAGTACTTC
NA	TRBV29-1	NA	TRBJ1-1	CSVEGLEAFF	TGCAGCGTTGAAGGACTTGAAGCTTTCTTT
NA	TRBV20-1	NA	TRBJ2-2	CSARLDRTAGELFF	TGCAGTGCTAGACTCGACAGGACCGCCGGGGAGCTGTTTTTT
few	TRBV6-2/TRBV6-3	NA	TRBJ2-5	CASSYSERQYF	TGTGCCAGCAGTTACTCAGAGAGGCAGTACTTC
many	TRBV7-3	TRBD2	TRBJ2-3	CASSLLAGGTDTQYF	TGTGCCAGCAGCCTCTTAGCGGGAGGCACAGATACGCAGTATTTT
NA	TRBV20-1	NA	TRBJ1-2	CSATDIGMIGGYTF	TGCAGTGCTACGGATATCGGAATGATCGGTGGCTACACCTTC
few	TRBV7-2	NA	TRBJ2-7	CASSRGVIGSYEQYF	TGTGCCAGCAGTCGAGGGGTTATAGGCTCCTACGAGCAGTACTTC
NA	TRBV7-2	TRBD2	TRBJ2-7	CASSWGGSGRFYEQYF	TGTGCCAGCAGCTGGGGGGGTAGCGGGAGGTTCTACGAGCAGTACTTC
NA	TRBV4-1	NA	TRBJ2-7	CASSQEDRYEQYF	TGCGCCAGCAGCCAAGAAGATCGTTACGAGCAGTACTTC
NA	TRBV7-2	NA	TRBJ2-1	CASSPRPRNEQFF	TGTGCCAGCAGCCCCCGACCCCGAAATGAGCAGTTCTTC
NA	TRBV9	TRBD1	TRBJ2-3	CASSAAGTDPTDTQYF	TGTGCCAGCAGCGCCGCCGGGACAGACCCCACAGATACGCAGTATTTT
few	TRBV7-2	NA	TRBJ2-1	CASSPEAGPYNEQFF	TGTGCCAGCAGCCCCGAAGCAGGCCCCTACAATGAGCAGTTCTTC
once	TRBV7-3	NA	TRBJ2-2	CASSLNGAQNTVELFF	TGTGCCAGCAGCTTAAATGGGGCCCAGAACACCGTGGAGCTGTTTTTT
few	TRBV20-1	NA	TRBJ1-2	CSARIKGPNYGYTF	TGCAGTGCTCGGATTAAGGGACCCAACTATGGCTACACCTTC
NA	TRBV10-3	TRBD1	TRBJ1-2	CAISDNRGFGYTF	TGTGCCATCAGTGACAACAGGGGGTTTGGCTACACCTTC
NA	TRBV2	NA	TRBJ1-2	CASSETPGRDVYGYTF	TGTGCCAGCAGTGAAACCCCTGGCAGGGATGTTTATGGCTACACCTTC
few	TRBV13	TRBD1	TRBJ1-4	CASRLAGQGREKLFF	TGTGCCAGCAGACTGGCAGGACAGGGTAGGGAAAAACTGTTTTTT
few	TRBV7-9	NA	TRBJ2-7	CASSRSTGISYEQYF	TGTGCCAGCAGCCGTTCTACAGGTATCTCCTACGAGCAGTACTTC
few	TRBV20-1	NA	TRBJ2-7	CSARRGGEQYF	TGCAGTGCTAGGAGGGGGGGCGAGCAGTACTTC
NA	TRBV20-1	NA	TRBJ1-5	CSAPYLDRSQPQHF	TGCAGTGCTCCATACCTCGACAGGTCTCAGCCCCAGCATTTT